This T cell receptor (beta chain) was documented in a study of cytomegalovirus exposure and HLA in healthy donors. Broader study findings: In a later analysis, DRB1 alleles had the most associated TCRs; HLA-C alleles the fewest. When presence/absence was analysed, sequencing depth was taken to be roughly uniform across donors. Testing in vitro showed a few CMV-associated chains specific for CMV antigens. It was reportedly the case that the classifier diagnosed cytomegalovirus status with high specificity and sensitivity.

Trimming left V 8 bases short and J 6 bases short, with 5 bases between. Germline V gives CDR1 MNHEY, CDR2 SVGAGI. The CDR3 is 10 residues long. PCR employed 60 Vbeta and 13 Jbeta primers. Assay: immunoSEQ multiplex PCR; the TCRdb copy retains only in-frame clones and omits some. Found here are roughly 84,000 clones, roughly 80% of them singletons; the top ten hold around 15%. This clone was counted between two and nine times. Its specificity is not known. What was sequenced was PBMCs. This TCR was sampled from a human donor in good health. The rearrangement links TRBV6-5 to TRBJ1-5; no clear D gene. Here the CDR3 DNA reads TGTGCCAGCGGCGGTCAGCCCCAGCATTTT. This gives the protein CASGGQPQHF.